This is a list of T cell receptor beta chains from one sample in a study of graft-versus-host responses after intestinal transplantation. No antigens are known for them. Produced via immunoSEQ multiplex PCR; TCRdb's table is partial and in-frame only. Of about 36,000 clones in the sample, roughly 94% were seen once. Material: unstimulated CD4+ T cells sorted from spleen or lymph node cells, obtained before transplant. The receptors were gathered from a human donor who was the organ donor for an intestinal transplant. The CDR3 runs from the conserved cysteine through the conserved F or W. D genes are given only for firm matches. For some rows the clone size is stated as once, few or many, or as a class when expanded; others skip it.

TRBJ2-1,TRBV6-1,.,TRBD2,15,CASSARSSGNNEQFF,TGTGCCAGCAGCGCCCGTTCTAGCGGTAACAATGAGCAGTTCTTC
TRBJ2-5,TRBV5-1,.,.,13,CASSLGGKETQYF,TGCGCCAGCAGCTTGGGGGGTAAAGAGACCCAGTACTTC
TRBJ2-5,TRBV10-3,.,TRBD2,11,CAVSGGETQYF,TGTGCCGTCTCCGGGGGGGAGACCCAGTACTTC
TRBJ1-5,TRBV7-6,.,.,13,CASSLGGRQPQHF,TGTGCCAGCAGCTTAGGCGGCCGTCAGCCCCAGCATTTT
TRBJ2-3,TRBV7-2,.,.,15,CASSRYLYGVDTQYF,TGTGCCAGCAGCCGATACCTATATGGGGTAGATACGCAGTATTTT
TRBJ2-3,TRBV5-1,.,TRBD2,15,CASSPGTSNIDTQYF,TGCGCCAGCAGTCCCGGGACTAGCAACATAGATACGCAGTATTTT
TRBJ2-7,TRBV7-7,.,TRBD1,16,CASSPGGWTGWQEQYF,TGTGCTAGCAGCCCAGGGGGATGGACAGGGTGGCAAGAGCAGTACTTC
TRBJ2-1,TRBV7-9,.,.,12,CASSTTDMQQFF,TGTGCCAGCAGCACCACGGACATGCAGCAGTTCTTC
TRBJ2-7,TRBV4-3,.,TRBD1,15,CASSQQLGTAYEQYF,TGCGCCAGCAGCCAACAGCTCGGGACAGCCTACGAGCAGTACTTC
TRBJ2-2,TRBV6-5,.,.,15,CASSKGLAYTGELFF,TGTGCCAGCAGCAAAGGGCTAGCCTACACCGGGGAGCTGTTTTTT
TRBJ1-5,TRBV6-1,.,.,14,CASSFRPYNQPQHF,TGTGCCAGCAGTTTTCGACCATATAATCAGCCCCAGCATTTT
TRBJ2-7,TRBV5-1,.,TRBD2,14,CASSLLAGSYEQYF,TGCGCCAGCAGCTTGCTAGCGGGCTCCTACGAGCAGTACTTC
TRBJ1-6,TRBV2,.,TRBD1,15,CASISLRDRYSPLHF,TGTGCCAGCATCTCTCTTCGGGACAGGTATTCACCCCTCCACTTT
TRBJ1-1,TRBV28,once,TRBD1,14,CASTYQGAIAEAFF,TGTGCCAGCACCTATCAGGGGGCGATAGCTGAAGCTTTCTTT
TRBJ2-3,TRBV5-4,.,TRBD2,17,CASSLGLAGGQSDTQYF,TGTGCCAGCAGCTTGGGACTAGCGGGGGGGCAGTCAGATACGCAGTATTTT
TRBJ1-6,TRBV7-3,.,.,14,CASSLNGGYSPLHF,TGTGCCAGCAGCTTAAACGGAGGGTACTCACCCCTCCACTTT
TRBJ2-5,TRBV19,.,TRBD2,16,CASSSLPSGRGKTQYF,TGTGCCAGTAGTAGCTTACCTAGCGGGCGAGGGAAGACCCAGTACTTC
TRBJ1-1,TRBV6-1,.,.,11,CASAIGESAFF,TGTGCCAGCGCCATAGGGGAGTCGGCTTTCTTT
TRBJ1-4,TRBV5-6,few,.,15,CASKPKGKGSEKLFF,TGTGCCAGCAAACCCAAAGGCAAAGGGTCTGAAAAACTGTTTTTT
TRBJ1-2,TRBV30,once,.,15,CAFNPSGAGFYGYTF,TGTGCCTTCAACCCCTCCGGGGCCGGGTTCTATGGCTACACCTTC
TRBJ1-1,TRBV27,.,.,13,CASSFHHGAEAFF,TGTGCCAGCAGTTTTCACCACGGGGCTGAAGCTTTCTTT
TRBJ2-7,TRBV6-6,.,TRBD2,16,CASSSIGLAGSYEQYF,TGTGCCAGCAGCTCTATTGGACTAGCGGGGTCTTACGAGCAGTACTTC
TRBJ1-6,TRBV18,.,TRBD1,13,CASSPQGASPLHF,TGTGCCAGCTCACCACAGGGGGCTTCACCCCTCCACTTT
TRBJ2-2,TRBV7-2,.,.,13,CASSFTGGGELFF,TGTGCCAGCAGCTTTACAGGCGGCGGGGAGCTGTTTTTT
TRBJ2-3,TRBV7-2,.,.,13,CASSGGLTDTQYF,TGTGCCAGCAGCGGGGGCCTCACAGATACGCAGTATTTT